These T cell receptor beta chains were read from a single sample in a study of blood T cell repertoires in COVID-19. Assay: immunoSEQ multiplex PCR; the TCRdb copy retains only in-frame clones and omits some. The profile shows 220,000 or so clones, roughly 80% of them singletons. Sequencing was carried out using peripheral blood. The receptor set was obtained from a woman aged 55-69 years who had recovered from COVID-19. CDR3s include the opening cysteine and the closing phenylalanine or tryptophan. The order of the fields is J gene, D gene, V gene, clone size, CDR3 DNA, CDR3 protein. A D gene is named only where the DNA matches it firmly. The listing skips clone size in some rows; elsewhere it reads once, few, many or a size class.

j_gene: TRBJ2-5; d_gene: TRBD1; v_gene: TRBV4-2; abundance: -; CDR3nt: TGTGCCAGCAGCCCCGGGACAGACCAAGAGACCCAGTACTTC; CDR3aa: CASSPGTDQETQYF
j_gene: TRBJ1-5; d_gene: TRBD1; v_gene: TRBV5-5; abundance: -; CDR3nt: TGTGCCAGCAGCTCCGACAGGGTGGATCAGCCCCAGCATTTT; CDR3aa: CASSSDRVDQPQHF
j_gene: TRBJ1-3; d_gene: -; v_gene: TRBV7-2; abundance: -; CDR3nt: TGTGCCAGCGCGGCAGTTGCCTCTGGAAACACCATATATTTT; CDR3aa: CASAAVASGNTIYF
j_gene: TRBJ1-4; d_gene: -; v_gene: TRBV18; abundance: -; CDR3nt: TGTGCCAGCTCACCATCCGCGCTCGCAACTAATGAAAAACTGTTTTTT; CDR3aa: CASSPSALATNEKLFF
j_gene: TRBJ2-3; d_gene: TRBD2; v_gene: TRBV5-6; abundance: -; CDR3nt: TGTGCCAGCAGCCGTGTCTGGACTAGCGGGGGGCTCGGCACAGATACGCAGTATTTT; CDR3aa: CASSRVWTSGGLGTDTQYF
j_gene: TRBJ1-5; d_gene: -; v_gene: TRBV23-1; abundance: -; CDR3nt: TGCGCCAGCAGTCAATACCCCAGATATAGCAATCAGCCCCAGCATTTT; CDR3aa: CASSQYPRYSNQPQHF
j_gene: TRBJ1-5; d_gene: -; v_gene: TRBV14; abundance: many; CDR3nt: TGTGCCAGCAGCCTTACACCAGGCAGGGGAAAGGATCAGCCCCAGCATTTT; CDR3aa: CASSLTPGRGKDQPQHF
j_gene: TRBJ2-3; d_gene: -; v_gene: TRBV7-2; abundance: once; CDR3nt: TGTGCCAGCAGCTTCTGGGGCAGTGAGGAAGATACGCAGTATTTT; CDR3aa: CASSFWGSEEDTQYF
j_gene: TRBJ2-7; d_gene: -; v_gene: TRBV9; abundance: -; CDR3nt: TGTGCCAGCAGCCCCCGAGGGGGGGGGTACGAGCAGTACTTC; CDR3aa: CASSPRGGGYEQYF
j_gene: TRBJ2-3; d_gene: -; v_gene: TRBV30; abundance: -; CDR3nt: TGTGCCTGGAGTTTCCGAGCTAGCACAGATACGCAGTATTTT; CDR3aa: CAWSFRASTDTQYF
j_gene: TRBJ1-2; d_gene: TRBD1; v_gene: TRBV4-3; abundance: -; CDR3nt: TGCGCCAGCAGCCAAAGGGCAGGGGGAGGCTACACCTTC; CDR3aa: CASSQRAGGGYTF
j_gene: TRBJ2-5; d_gene: -; v_gene: TRBV6-2/TRBV6-3; abundance: once; CDR3nt: TGTGCCAGCAGGCCTACGGGACTTCTGAGGACCCAGTACTTC; CDR3aa: CASRPTGLLRTQYF
j_gene: TRBJ1-2; d_gene: TRBD1; v_gene: TRBV6-5; abundance: -; CDR3nt: TGTGCCAGCAGCCCGGACAGGGGGGAGGATGGCTACACCTTC; CDR3aa: CASSPDRGEDGYTF
j_gene: TRBJ2-2; d_gene: -; v_gene: TRBV18; abundance: -; CDR3nt: TGTGCCAGCTCACCTCCTACCACCCGGAACACCGGGGAGCTGTTTTTT; CDR3aa: CASSPPTTRNTGELFF
j_gene: TRBJ1-4; d_gene: -; v_gene: TRBV6-5; abundance: -; CDR3nt: TGTGCCAGCAGTTACCGTCGGCCTAGGAATGAAAAACTGTTTTTT; CDR3aa: CASSYRRPRNEKLFF
j_gene: TRBJ1-2; d_gene: TRBD1; v_gene: TRBV5-8; abundance: -; CDR3nt: TGTGCCAGCAGCCTCGACAGGGTCGGAGGCTACACCTTC; CDR3aa: CASSLDRVGGYTF
j_gene: TRBJ2-1; d_gene: TRBD2; v_gene: TRBV7-9; abundance: -; CDR3nt: TGTGCCAGCAGCTCCATAGCGGGGGGTTGGTACAATGAGCAGTTCTTC; CDR3aa: CASSSIAGGWYNEQFF
j_gene: TRBJ1-2; d_gene: TRBD1; v_gene: TRBV2; abundance: -; CDR3nt: TGTGCCAGCAGTGAACGGGACAGGGTCAACACCTTC; CDR3aa: CASSERDRVNTF
j_gene: TRBJ1-2; d_gene: TRBD1; v_gene: TRBV12-3/TRBV12-4; abundance: -; CDR3nt: TGTGCCAGCAGTTTGAGGCAGGGGGGTGGCTACACCTTC; CDR3aa: CASSLRQGGGYTF
j_gene: TRBJ2-7; d_gene: TRBD1; v_gene: TRBV3-1/TRBV3-2; abundance: once; CDR3nt: TGTGCCAGCAGTCCCAGACAGGGGCCTAACTACGAGCAGTACTTC; CDR3aa: CASSPRQGPNYEQYF
j_gene: TRBJ2-5; d_gene: TRBD1; v_gene: TRBV5-1; abundance: -; CDR3nt: TGCGCCAGCAGTGGACAGGGAGCGGAGACCCAGTACTTC; CDR3aa: CASSGQGAETQYF
j_gene: TRBJ2-3; d_gene: TRBD2; v_gene: TRBV10-3; abundance: -; CDR3nt: TGTGCCATCAGTGAGCGGGATAGCGGGGGGTACACAGATACGCAGTATTTT; CDR3aa: CAISERDSGGYTDTQYF
j_gene: TRBJ1-4; d_gene: -; v_gene: TRBV5-4; abundance: once; CDR3nt: TGTGCCAGCAGCTTGAATGCAGAGGGAGAAAAACTGTTTTTT; CDR3aa: CASSLNAEGEKLFF
j_gene: TRBJ2-1; d_gene: TRBD2; v_gene: TRBV30; abundance: few; CDR3nt: TGTGCCTGGAGGGTAGCGGGGTACAATGAGCAGTTCTTC; CDR3aa: CAWRVAGYNEQFF
j_gene: TRBJ1-2; d_gene: -; v_gene: TRBV7-2; abundance: -; CDR3nt: TGTGCCAGCAGCTTAGGAGGACTCTTTTATGGCTACACCTTC; CDR3aa: CASSLGGLFYGYTF
j_gene: TRBJ2-5; d_gene: TRBD2; v_gene: TRBV6-5; abundance: -; CDR3nt: TGTGCCAGCAGTTACTCGAGTAGCGGGCTAGAGACCCAGTACTTC; CDR3aa: CASSYSSSGLETQYF
j_gene: TRBJ1-1; d_gene: TRBD1; v_gene: TRBV5-5; abundance: -; CDR3nt: TGTGCCAGCAGCTTGGAGGGACAGTTCACCTCTGAAGCTTTCTTT; CDR3aa: CASSLEGQFTSEAFF
j_gene: TRBJ2-1; d_gene: -; v_gene: TRBV6-5; abundance: -; CDR3nt: TGTGCCAGCAGTACCAGGTTGCACAATGAGCAGTTCTTC; CDR3aa: CASSTRLHNEQFF
j_gene: TRBJ1-1; d_gene: -; v_gene: TRBV3-1/TRBV3-2; abundance: -; CDR3nt: TGTGCCAGCAGCCCCTGGGCCAGGGATACTGAAGCTTTCTTT; CDR3aa: CASSPWARDTEAFF
j_gene: TRBJ2-1; d_gene: TRBD2; v_gene: TRBV2; abundance: -; CDR3nt: TGTGCCAGCAGTGACGGAGGACTAGCGGGGTGGAATGAGCAGTTCTTC; CDR3aa: CASSDGGLAGWNEQFF
j_gene: TRBJ2-1; d_gene: TRBD1; v_gene: TRBV27; abundance: -; CDR3nt: TGTGCCAGCAGTCAAGGACAGGGCCAGTATAAGCAGTTCTTC; CDR3aa: CASSQGQGQYKQFF
j_gene: TRBJ1-4; d_gene: -; v_gene: TRBV30; abundance: -; CDR3nt: TGTGCCTGGGCCGGGGCCGGGAGTAATGAAAAACTGTTTTTT; CDR3aa: CAWAGAGSNEKLFF
j_gene: TRBJ1-1; d_gene: -; v_gene: TRBV7-9; abundance: -; CDR3nt: TGTGCCAGCAGCTATCACGGGAACGCTGAAGCTTTCTTT; CDR3aa: CASSYHGNAEAFF
j_gene: TRBJ2-2; d_gene: -; v_gene: TRBV5-1; abundance: -; CDR3nt: TGCGCCAGCAGCTTGCCTAGCATGACCGGGGAGCTGTTTTTT; CDR3aa: CASSLPSMTGELFF
j_gene: TRBJ1-2; d_gene: TRBD1; v_gene: TRBV19; abundance: -; CDR3nt: TGTGCCAGTAGCCTTACAGGGGGAAGCTATGGCTACACCTTC; CDR3aa: CASSLTGGSYGYTF
j_gene: TRBJ1-2; d_gene: TRBD1; v_gene: TRBV5-4; abundance: -; CDR3nt: TGTGCCAGCAGCTTGTTCGGGGCAGGGGGCTATGGCTACACCTTC; CDR3aa: CASSLFGAGGYGYTF
j_gene: TRBJ2-2; d_gene: -; v_gene: TRBV5-1; abundance: -; CDR3nt: TGCGCCAGCTCTGGAGGGGCGGGCACCGGGGAGCTGTTTTTT; CDR3aa: CASSGGAGTGELFF
j_gene: TRBJ1-4; d_gene: -; v_gene: TRBV19; abundance: many; CDR3nt: TGTGCCAGTAGTATGCGGACAGCAACTAATGAAAAACTGTTTTTT; CDR3aa: CASSMRTATNEKLFF
j_gene: TRBJ1-2; d_gene: -; v_gene: TRBV21-1; abundance: -; CDR3nt: TGTGCCAGCAGAAAAAGGGACAGGGCCTATGGCTACACCTTC; CDR3aa: CASRKRDRAYGYTF
j_gene: TRBJ1-4; d_gene: -; v_gene: TRBV6-5; abundance: -; CDR3nt: TGTGCCAGCAGTAGGTGGACGGGAGAAAAACTGTTTTTT; CDR3aa: CASSRWTGEKLFF
j_gene: TRBJ2-1; d_gene: -; v_gene: TRBV7-9; abundance: once; CDR3nt: TGTGCCAGCAGCTTAGGTTTAGTTAGGGACTGGAGCTCCTACAATGAGCAGTTCTTC; CDR3aa: CASSLGLVRDWSSYNEQFF
j_gene: TRBJ2-3; d_gene: TRBD1; v_gene: TRBV3-1/TRBV3-2; abundance: -; CDR3nt: TGTGCCAGCAGCCAAGATTGGCAGGGGGCAGATACGCAGTATTTT; CDR3aa: CASSQDWQGADTQYF
j_gene: TRBJ2-3; d_gene: TRBD2; v_gene: TRBV18; abundance: -; CDR3nt: TGTGCCAGCTCACCCCTACTAGCGGGGGGACGCACAGATACGCAGTATTTT; CDR3aa: CASSPLLAGGRTDTQYF
j_gene: TRBJ1-1; d_gene: -; v_gene: TRBV23-1; abundance: -; CDR3nt: TGCGCCAGCAGTCAATGGGGGCTTCATAGGTTGAACACTGAAGCTTTCTTT; CDR3aa: CASSQWGLHRLNTEAFF
j_gene: TRBJ2-5; d_gene: TRBD1; v_gene: TRBV13; abundance: -; CDR3nt: TGTGCCAGCACTACGGGACAGGTCCAAGAGACCCAGTACTTC; CDR3aa: CASTTGQVQETQYF